The next 20 T cell receptor beta chains were all read from a single sample in a study of cytomegalovirus exposure and HLA in healthy donors. PCR used 60 Vbeta primers and 13 Jbeta primers. Profiled with immunoSEQ multiplex PCR; TCRdb holds only in-frame clones, not every one. The sample consists of about 160,000 clones, 85% of them appearing once. The sample taken for sequencing was PBMCs. The origin of the receptors is a boy aged 2 to 9 in good health and CMV-seronegative.

J is TRBJ2-5 and V is TRBV29-1, with TRBD2 matching over 7 bases. Germline V gives CDR1 SQVTM, CDR2 ANQGSEA. The CDR3 length is 13 residues. J gave up 4 bases and V 4 bases, and 6 bases lay outside the gene matches. The CDR3 loop reads CSVVPTGGETQYF. The CDR3 DNA sequence: TGCAGCGTTGTTCCCACGGGGGGAGAGACCCAGTACTTC.

The table lists this clone with a count of one. V is TRBV30 and J is TRBJ1-2; the D is unclear. The CDR3 runs 12 residues. Germline V gene lookup returns CDR1 GTSNPN and CDR2 SVGIG (reference sequence). V shed 0 bases and J shed 9 bases, with 11 bases lying between them. CDR3 sequence reads: CAWSVPLARYTF. The CDR3 DNA reads TGTGCCTGGAGTGTCCCATTGGCTCGCTACACCTTC.

This chain links TRBV6-6 with TRBJ2-1; weak D call: TRBD2 (6 bases). This CDR3 is built from 15 residues. Germline V gene data show CDR1 as MNHNY and CDR2 as SVGAGI (reference sequence). The V and J ends lost 2 bases and 6 bases respectively, with 14 bases between them. The CDR3 DNA is TGTGCCAGCAGTTACCCCGGGGGTGGGGGCAATGAGCAGTTCTTC. Protein product: CASSYPGGGGNEQFF.

V and J are TRBV7-2 and TRBJ2-3; a weak D match, TRBD2 (6 bases). Germline CDR1 and CDR2: SGHTA and FQGNSA. V was cut by 0 bases and J by 1 base, with 20 bases left in between. This CDR3 region has 19 residues. The CDR3 region is CASSLARIAAWLGTDTQYF. The CDR3 DNA sequence: TGTGCCAGCAGCTTAGCGAGGATAGCGGCTTGGCTCGGCACAGATACGCAGTATTTT.

The CDR3 protein is CASSLSGVNEKLFF. For the CDR3, the DNA is TGCGCCAGCAGCTTATCGGGGGTTAATGAAAAACTGTTTTTT. The chain carries TRBV5-1 and TRBJ1-4, with D possibly matching TRBD1 (5 bases). CDR1 is SGHRS, CDR2 YFSETQ, per germline. The CDR3 runs to 14 residues. Trimming took 2 bases from V and 4 from J, leaving 9 bases between them.

The chain uses TRBV11-2 and TRBJ1-2; 8 bases agree with TRBD1. V trimming: 5 bases; J trimming: 8 bases; junction bases outside the gene matches: 16. CDR1 is SGHAT, CDR2 FQNNGV, per germline. CDR3 size: 16 residues. As DNA, the CDR3 is TGTGCCAGCAGCCCATCCCTGGACAGGGCGGGAGAGGGCTACACCTTC. Translated, it gives CASSPSLDRAGEGYTF.

Worth noting for this clone: Different DNA sequences within this sample yield the same CDR3. V is TRBV28 and J is TRBJ1-5; D is ambiguous. Trimming stripped 6 bases from V and 6 bases from J, with 12 bases between. The CDR3 is made up of 13 amino acids. The germline CDR1 and CDR2 sequences are MDHEN and SYDVKM. The CDR3 DNA reads TGTGCCAGCAGGTCGACGGGAGGTCAGCCCCAGCATTTT. It specifies CASRSTGGQPQHF.

V gene TRBV30 combines with J gene TRBJ2-1; maybe TRBD2 (6 bases). Trimming shortened V by 5 bases and J by 5 bases, and 16 bases separated the two germline ends. The CDR3 covers 14 residues. Germline V gives CDR1 GTSNPN, CDR2 SVGIG (reference sequence). CDR3 coding DNA: TGTGCCTGGCATAGCGGATTTCAAAACAATGAGCAGTTCTTC. This translates into CAWHSGFQNNEQFF.

The chain recombines TRBV29-1 with TRBJ2-3; TRBD2 matches at 13 bases. Losses at the gene ends were 7 bases for V and 6 bases for J; bases not matched to a gene: 7. CDR3 length equals 14 residues. CDR1 and CDR2 from the germline V gene are SQVTM and ANQGSEA. CDR3 loop: CSAAGLAGTDTQYF. The CDR3 DNA is TGCAGCGCTGCGGGACTAGCGGGAACCGATACGCAGTATTTT.

The table lists this clone with a few counts. The CDR3 bases are TGTGCCAGCAGCTTGGTGAGGGAATCTGAAGCTTTCTTT. This translates into CASSLVRESEAFF. The rearrangement uses TRBV5-4 and TRBJ1-1; D is uncertain. The CDR3 contains 13 residues. Germline V gene sequence: CDR1 SGHNT, CDR2 YYREEE (reference sequence). V was trimmed by 0 bases and J by 6 bases, leaving 9 bases between them.

V gene TRBV7-2 combines with J gene TRBJ2-2; 9 bases map to TRBD2. CDR3 length: 18 residues. Germline V lookup: CDR1 SGHTA, CDR2 FQGNSA. Unmatched junction bases numbered 8, after V lost 2 bases and J lost 1 base. CDR3: CASSLRPAGGLNTGELFF. In DNA, the CDR3 is TGTGCCAGCAGCTTAAGACCAGCGGGAGGCCTGAACACCGGGGAGCTGTTTTTT.

The chain carries TRBV7-8 and TRBJ2-7, with 9 positions matching TRBD2. V lost 1 base to trimming and J lost 3 bases; unmatched junction nucleotides: 4. CDR3 length: 15 residues. Germline CDR1 SGHVS, CDR2 FQNEAQ. In DNA, the CDR3 is TGTGCCAGCAGCTTAGGACTAGCGGTATTCTACGAGCAGTACTTC. Protein sequence: CASSLGLAVFYEQYF. The complete variable domain, with remaining parts taken from reference TRBV7-8 and TRBJ2-7, reads GAGVSQSPRYKVAKRGQDVALRCDPISGHVSLFWYQQALGQGPEFLTYFQNEAQLDKSGLPSDRFFAERPEGSVSTLKIQRTQQEDSAVYLCASSLGLAVFYEQYFGPGTRLTVT.

CDR3 sequence: CSVEEPVQGTVLRTEAFF. CDR3 coding DNA: TGCAGCGTTGAAGAACCCGTCCAGGGGACGGTTTTAAGGACTGAAGCTTTCTTT. V is TRBV29-1 and J is TRBJ1-1; maybe TRBD1 (6 bases). V dropped 0 bases and J dropped 5 bases, with 25 bases sitting between them. CDR1 and CDR2 from the germline V gene are SQVTM and ANQGSEA. This CDR3 has 18 residues. Looking up the rest from reference TRBV29-1 and TRBJ1-1 gives the full variable domain: SAVISQKPSRDICQRGTSLTIQCQVDSQVTMMFWYRQQPGQSLTLIATANQGSEATYESGFVIDKFPISRPNLTFSTLTVSNMSPEDSSIYLCSVEEPVQGTVLRTEAFFGQGTRLTVV.

This clone was seen a handful of times. The chain couples TRBV20-1 to TRBJ2-1; D remains unclear. Between the trimmed V and J ends, which lost 0 bases and 9 bases, there was a span of 3 bases. Germline CDR1 is DFQATT and CDR2 is SNEGSKA (reference sequence). CDR3 size: 10 residues. Here the CDR3 reads CSARDSEQFF. The CDR3 DNA is TGCAGTGCTAGAGACAGTGAGCAGTTCTTC.

The V and J genes are TRBV28 and TRBJ1-2; D remains unclear. The CDR3 is 11 amino acids. The V gene's germline CDR1 is MDHEN and CDR2 SYDVKM. V dropped 3 bases and J dropped 6 bases, with 5 bases sitting between them. The CDR3 loop reads CASSFSDGYTF. The CDR3, as DNA: TGTGCCAGCAGTTTCTCGGATGGCTACACCTTC.

The chain links TRBV28 to TRBJ2-7; 11 nucleotides align to TRBD1. Germline trimming cut 7 bases from V and 2 bases from J; bases unmatched to any gene: 13. Germline loops: CDR1 MDHEN, CDR2 SYDVKM. This CDR3 contains 17 residues. CDR3 residues: CASTGPGTGGSAYEQYF. The CDR3, as DNA: TGTGCCAGCACGGGTCCCGGGACAGGGGGATCGGCCTACGAGCAGTACTTC.

This clone has more than one count but fewer than ten. The chain carries TRBV9 and TRBJ2-3; D is possibly TRBD1 (5 bases). The germline V and J ends were trimmed by 4 bases and 0 bases, with 15 bases remaining between them. The CDR3 spans 16 residues. Germline lookup yields CDR1 SGDLS and CDR2 YYNGEE. CDR3 protein: CASSPWTPSSTDTQYF. CDR3 nucleotide sequence: TGTGCCAGCAGCCCCTGGACACCTTCTAGCACAGATACGCAGTATTTT.

This rearrangement joins TRBV5-4 to TRBJ2-4, with TRBD2 identical over 7 bases. Germline loops: CDR1 SGHNT, CDR2 YYREEE (reference sequence). This CDR3 has 15 amino acids. With V trimmed by 0 bases and J by 0 bases, 0 bases remained unmatched. CDR3 nucleotide sequence: TGTGCCAGCAGCTTGGAGCGGGGAGCCAAAAACATTCAGTACTTC. This sequence encodes CASSLERGAKNIQYF.

The rearrangement joins TRBV15 to TRBJ2-3; D unclear. The CDR3 spans 15 residues. V was clipped by 0 bases and J by 1 base, with 8 bases between them. Germline-derived CDR1 and CDR2 are LNHNV and YYDKDF (reference sequence). CDR3 DNA sequence: TGTGCCACCAGCAGAGATCGAGGCGGCACAGATACGCAGTATTTT. Encoded protein: CATSRDRGGTDTQYF.

The chain couples TRBV28 to TRBJ1-1, with a weak D call TRBD1 (6 bases). Deletions cut 1 base from V and 7 bases from J, with 7 bases between. The germline CDR1 and CDR2 sequences are MDHEN and SYDVKM. The CDR3 runs 12 residues. The CDR3 DNA sequence: TGTGCCAGCAGTTTATACAGGGATGAAGCTTTCTTT. Translated, it gives CASSLYRDEAFF. The complete variable domain, with remaining parts taken from reference TRBV28 and TRBJ1-1, reads DVKVTQSSRYLVKRTGEKVFLECVQDMDHENMFWYRQDPGLGLRLIYFSYDVKMKEKGDIPEGYSVSREKKERFSLILESASTNQTSMYLCASSLYRDEAFFGQGTRLTVV.